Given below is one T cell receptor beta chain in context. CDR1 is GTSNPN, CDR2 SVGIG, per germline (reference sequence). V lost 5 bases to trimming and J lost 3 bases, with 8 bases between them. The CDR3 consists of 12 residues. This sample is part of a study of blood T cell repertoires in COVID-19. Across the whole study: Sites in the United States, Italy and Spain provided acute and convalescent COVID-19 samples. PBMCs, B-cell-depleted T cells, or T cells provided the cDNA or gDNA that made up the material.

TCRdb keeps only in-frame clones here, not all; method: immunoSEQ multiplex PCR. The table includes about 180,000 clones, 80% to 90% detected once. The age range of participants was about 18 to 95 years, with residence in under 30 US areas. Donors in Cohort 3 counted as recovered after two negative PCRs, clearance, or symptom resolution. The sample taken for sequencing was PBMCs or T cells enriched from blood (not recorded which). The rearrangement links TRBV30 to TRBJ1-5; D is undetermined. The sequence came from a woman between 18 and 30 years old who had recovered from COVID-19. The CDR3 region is CAWGRSNQPQHF. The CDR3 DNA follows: TGTGCCTGGGGCCGGTCCAATCAGCCCCAGCATTTT.